What follows are 6 T cell receptor beta chains derived from one specimen sequenced in a study of T cell clonotyping in hematopoietic cell transplantation. Using immunoSEQ multiplex PCR, the repertoire was profiled, and TCRdb retains in-frame clones only, with some absent. The table has roughly 29,000 clones, 92% seen once. Sequencing was performed on PBMCs, taken 100 days after allogeneic stem cell transplant. The receptors here all came from a female patient aged 45-65 years who had an allogeneic stem cell transplant from a related donor, so the T cells may come from the graft donor. Some clones in this sample may be carry-over from other donors' samples.

The rearrangement uses TRBV29-1 and TRBJ2-1; D not certain. Deletions cut 7 bases from V and 9 bases from J, with 10 bases between. The CDR3 extends over 10 amino acids. The germline CDR1 and CDR2 sequences are SQVTM and ANQGSEA. The CDR3 region has the DNA TGCAGCGGTCGATCGGGTGAGCAGTTCTTC. Its translation: CSGRSGEQFF.

This clone was picked up a small number of times. This chain links TRBV7-2 with TRBJ2-1; a possible D gene is TRBD2 (5 bases). From germline, CDR1 is SGHTA and CDR2 FQGNSA. CDR3 size: 13 residues. V was clipped by 5 bases and J by 7 bases, with 12 bases between them. The CDR3 bases are TGTGCCAGCAGCATCGACTCGGGGAATGAGCAGTTCTTC. Protein sequence: CASSIDSGNEQFF.

The chain uses TRBV11-2 and TRBJ1-1, with D hard to call. There are 13 residues in the CDR3. Trimming took 5 bases from V and 9 from J, leaving 16 bases between them. Germline V gene data show CDR1 as SGHAT and CDR2 as FQNNGV. CDR3 sequence reads: CASSPFIWAQAFF. DNA of the CDR3: TGTGCCAGCAGCCCTTTTATTTGGGCTCAAGCTTTCTTT.

The V gene is TRBV6-6, the J gene TRBJ1-2; no definite D call. CDR1 and CDR2 (germline): MNHNY, SVGAGI (reference sequence). V was cut by 0 bases and J by 13 bases, with 12 bases left in between. The CDR3 has 12 residues. CDR3 loop: CASSYSIEAGTF. CDR3 DNA: TGTGCCAGCAGTTACTCGATCGAAGCAGGCACCTTC.

The chain carries TRBV9 and TRBJ1-4, with no clear D. Deletions cut 0 bases from V and 3 bases from J, with 9 bases between. The length of the CDR3 is 15 residues. In germline, CDR1 is SGDLS, CDR2 YYNGEE. The CDR3 region is CASSVEPNSNEKLFF. The CDR3 nucleotides read TGTGCCAGCAGCGTAGAGCCAAACTCTAATGAAAAACTGTTTTTT.

This clone has just one count. The rearrangement joins TRBV2 to TRBJ1-1; D call uncertain. The V end was cut by 4 bases, the J end by 1 base, with 10 bases between. Per the germline V gene, CDR1 is SNHLY and CDR2 is FYNNEI. The CDR3 is 14 amino acids. Here the CDR3 DNA reads TGTGCCAGCAGTGTTGAGAGCGGGAACACTGAAGCTTTCTTT. Protein sequence: CASSVESGNTEAFF.